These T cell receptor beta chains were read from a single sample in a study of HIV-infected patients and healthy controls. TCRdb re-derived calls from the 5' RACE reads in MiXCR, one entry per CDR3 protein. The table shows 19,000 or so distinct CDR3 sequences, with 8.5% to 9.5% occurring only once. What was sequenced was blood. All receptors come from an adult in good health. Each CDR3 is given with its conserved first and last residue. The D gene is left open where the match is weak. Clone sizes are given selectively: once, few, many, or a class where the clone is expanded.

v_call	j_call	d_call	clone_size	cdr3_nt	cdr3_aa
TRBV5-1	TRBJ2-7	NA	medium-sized	TGCGCCAGCAGCTTGTCCGGGATTTTTGACGAGCAGTACTTC	CASSLSGIFDEQYF
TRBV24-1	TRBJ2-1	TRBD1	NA	TGTGCCACCAGTGATTTGGGGGACAGTAAGGTTGGTGAGCAGTTCTTC	CATSDLGDSKVGEQFF
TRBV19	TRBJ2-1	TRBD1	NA	TGTGCCAGTAGTGTCTCCCGTCACAGGGGTGGGAATGAGCAGTTCTTC	CASSVSRHRGGNEQFF
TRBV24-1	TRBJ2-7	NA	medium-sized	TGTGCCACCAGTGATGATTTACAGGGAAACGAGCAGTACTTC	CATSDDLQGNEQYF
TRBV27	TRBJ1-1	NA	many	TGTGCCAGCAGTCCTGGGGGCAACGAAGCTTTCTTT	CASSPGGNEAFF
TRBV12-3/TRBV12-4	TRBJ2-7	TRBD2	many	TGTGCCAGCAGCCTCGGGAGGGCCTACGAGCAGTACTTC	CASSLGRAYEQYF
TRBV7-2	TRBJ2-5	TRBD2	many	TGTGCCAGCAGCAGTACTAGCGAAGGGACCCAGTACTTC	CASSSTSEGTQYF
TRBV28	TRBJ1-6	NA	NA	TGTGCCAGCAGTTTAAATTCACCCCTCCACTTT	CASSLNSPLHF
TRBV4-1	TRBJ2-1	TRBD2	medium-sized	TGCGCCAGCAGCGCCCTAGCGGGAGGCGACGGGCAGTTCTTC	CASSALAGGDGQFF
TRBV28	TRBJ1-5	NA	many	TGTGCCAGCAGTTTTTCTGGGGGAGGGAAAGGCCAGCCCCAGCATTTT	CASSFSGGGKGQPQHF
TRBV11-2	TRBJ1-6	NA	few	TGTGCCAGCAGCTTATTGTCATACGGGAGCTCCTATAATTCACCCCTCCACTTT	CASSLLSYGSSYNSPLHF
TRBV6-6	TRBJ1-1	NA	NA	TGTGCCAGCAGTGCCGCCACAGGCAACCTACGACCCACTGAAGCTTTCTTT	CASSAATGNLRPTEAFF
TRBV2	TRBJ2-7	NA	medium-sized	TGTGCCAGCAGTGAAGCGGTACCTACACCCTTACACGAGCAGTACTTC	CASSEAVPTPLHEQYF
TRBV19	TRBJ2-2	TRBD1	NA	TGTGCCAGTAGTGGGACAGGGGTCGCCGGGGAGCTGTTTTTT	CASSGTGVAGELFF
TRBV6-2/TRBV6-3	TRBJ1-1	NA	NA	TGTGCCAGCAGTCTCGACGGATCGGGCGCGCCTTTCTTT	CASSLDGSGAPFF
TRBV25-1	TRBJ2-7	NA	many	TGTGCCAGCAGTTTTGGGGGCTACGAGCAGTACTTC	CASSFGGYEQYF
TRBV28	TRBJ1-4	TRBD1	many	TGTGCCAGCAGTTCCGGGACAGATGAAAAACTGTTTTTT	CASSSGTDEKLFF
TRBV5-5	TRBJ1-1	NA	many	TGTGCCAGCAGCTTGGGCGAGGGGTCTGAAGCTTTCTTT	CASSLGEGSEAFF
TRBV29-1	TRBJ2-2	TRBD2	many	TGCAGCGTTGTGGGGTACGAGCGGGGGGCTGCCGGGGAGCTGTTTTTT	CSVVGYERGAAGELFF
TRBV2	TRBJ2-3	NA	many	TGTGCCAGCAGCGAGGGCGGAGATACGCAGTATTTT	CASSEGGDTQYF
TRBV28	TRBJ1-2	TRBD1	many	TGTGCCAGCAGCCCGACAGGGGGCGCGAAGGATGGCTACACCTTC	CASSPTGGAKDGYTF
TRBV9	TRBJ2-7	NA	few	TGTGCCAGCAGCGGCGCGGGGAACGAGCAGTACTTC	CASSGAGNEQYF
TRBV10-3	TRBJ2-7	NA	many	TGTGCCATCAGTGAGCAGGGCCAGCGAGGCGAGCAGTACTTC	CAISEQGQRGEQYF
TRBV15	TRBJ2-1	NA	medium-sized	TGTGCCACCAGCAGAGATATAAACGGCTACAATGAGCAGTTCTTC	CATSRDINGYNEQFF
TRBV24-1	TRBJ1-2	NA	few	TGTGCCACCCGCGACAGCTATGGCTACACCTTC	CATRDSYGYTF
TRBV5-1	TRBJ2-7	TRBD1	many	TGCGCCAGCAGCTCACGACAGGGGGCTAGTTACGAGCAGTACTTC	CASSSRQGASYEQYF
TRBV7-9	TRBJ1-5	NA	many	TGTGCCAGCAGCTTAGAAGGGGGGCTTCAGCCCCAGCATTTT	CASSLEGGLQPQHF
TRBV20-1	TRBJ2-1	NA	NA	TGCAGTGCTAAGGGAAATGAGCAGTTCTTC	CSAKGNEQFF
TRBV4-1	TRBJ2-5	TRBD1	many	TGCGCCAGCAGCCCTACGAAGGGGGCAGGAGAGACCCAGTACTTC	CASSPTKGAGETQYF
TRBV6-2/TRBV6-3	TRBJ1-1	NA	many	TGTGCCAGTTCAACCGGGACCACGGGCGGCACTGAAGCTTTCTTT	CASSTGTTGGTEAFF
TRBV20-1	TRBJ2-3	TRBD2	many	TGCAGTGCTCTGGCCACTAGCGCTGATACGCAGTATTTT	CSALATSADTQYF
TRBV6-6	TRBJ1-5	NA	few	TGTGCCAGCAGTTACGGTAGCAATCAGCCCCAGCATTTT	CASSYGSNQPQHF
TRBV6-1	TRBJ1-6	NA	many	TGTGCCAGCAGCGAGAACAGGGATTCACCCCTCCACTTT	CASSENRDSPLHF
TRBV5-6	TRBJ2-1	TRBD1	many	TGTGCCAGCAGTTCGGCCACAGGGGACTACAATGAGCAGTTCTTC	CASSSATGDYNEQFF
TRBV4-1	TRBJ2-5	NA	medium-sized	TGCGCCAGCAGCCCCATCCCACAGGATCAAGAGACCCAGTACTTC	CASSPIPQDQETQYF
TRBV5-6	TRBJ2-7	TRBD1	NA	TGTGCCAGCAGCTTTTTTCCGGGACAGGGCCTCGAGCAGTACTTC	CASSFFPGQGLEQYF
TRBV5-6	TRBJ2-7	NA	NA	TGTGCCAGCAGCTTCCGGCCGTTAAGACGACCCTTTGACGAGCAGTACTTC	CASSFRPLRRPFDEQYF
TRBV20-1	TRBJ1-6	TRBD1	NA	TGCAGTGCCCCTAACAGGGGGCGAGCCTTTTCACCCCTCCACTTT	CSAPNRGRAFSPLHF
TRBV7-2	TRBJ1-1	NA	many	TGTGCCAGCAGCTTAACCCCGAACACTGAAGCTTTCTTT	CASSLTPNTEAFF
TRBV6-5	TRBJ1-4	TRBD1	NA	TGTGCCAGCAGTACTGGGGACAGTGAAAAACTGTTTTTT	CASSTGDSEKLFF
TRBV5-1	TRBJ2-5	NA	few	TGCGCCAGCGGCGAACCTCAAGAGACCCAGTACTTC	CASGEPQETQYF
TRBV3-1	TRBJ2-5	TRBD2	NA	TGTGCCAGCAGCCGGACAGTAGCGGGAAGGGAGACCCAGTACTTC	CASSRTVAGRETQYF
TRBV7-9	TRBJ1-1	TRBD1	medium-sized	TGTGCCAGCAGCTCCCCGGGACAGGAGAACACTGAAGCTTTCTTT	CASSSPGQENTEAFF
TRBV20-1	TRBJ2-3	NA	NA	TGCAGTGCTAGCGGGGGGCGAACAGATACGCAGTATTTT	CSASGGRTDTQYF
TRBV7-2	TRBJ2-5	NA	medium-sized	TGTGCCAGCTCAAAAGTATGGGGAAAAGAGACCCAGTACTTC	CASSKVWGKETQYF
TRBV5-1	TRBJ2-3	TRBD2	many	TGCGCCAGCAGCGAACATCCGACTAGCGGGAGAGGGTTTGGCACAGATACGCAGTATTTT	CASSEHPTSGRGFGTDTQYF
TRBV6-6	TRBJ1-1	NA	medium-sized	TGTGCCAGCACAGGGGAGACTGAAGCTTTCTTT	CASTGETEAFF
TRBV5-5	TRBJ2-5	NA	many	TGTGCCAGCAGCTTGGGACGGCTAGAGACCCAGTACTTC	CASSLGRLETQYF
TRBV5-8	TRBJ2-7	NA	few	TGTGCCAGCCCCTTAGGCGTTTACGGGGGATACGAGCAGTACTTC	CASPLGVYGGYEQYF
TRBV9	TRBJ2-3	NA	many	TGTGCCAGCAGCGTAGACGGGGGCACAGATACGCAGTATTTT	CASSVDGGTDTQYF
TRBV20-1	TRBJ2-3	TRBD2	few	TGCAGTGCTAGAGGGCGGACTAGCGGGGACTCTAGCACAGATACGCAGTATTTT	CSARGRTSGDSSTDTQYF
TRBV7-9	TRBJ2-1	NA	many	TGTGCCAGCAGCCACTCCTCCTCTCGGCCCCATGAGCAGTTCTTC	CASSHSSSRPHEQFF
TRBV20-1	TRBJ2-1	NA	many	TGCAGTGCTAGCGACTTAAACACCGTGGACAATGAGCAGTTCTTC	CSASDLNTVDNEQFF
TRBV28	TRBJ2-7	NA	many	TGTGCCAGCCGGGACAGCGGGCTCTACGAGCAGTACTTC	CASRDSGLYEQYF
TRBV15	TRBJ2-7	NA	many	TGTGCCACCAGCAGAGCACGCCAGTCAGGCGAGCAGTACTTC	CATSRARQSGEQYF